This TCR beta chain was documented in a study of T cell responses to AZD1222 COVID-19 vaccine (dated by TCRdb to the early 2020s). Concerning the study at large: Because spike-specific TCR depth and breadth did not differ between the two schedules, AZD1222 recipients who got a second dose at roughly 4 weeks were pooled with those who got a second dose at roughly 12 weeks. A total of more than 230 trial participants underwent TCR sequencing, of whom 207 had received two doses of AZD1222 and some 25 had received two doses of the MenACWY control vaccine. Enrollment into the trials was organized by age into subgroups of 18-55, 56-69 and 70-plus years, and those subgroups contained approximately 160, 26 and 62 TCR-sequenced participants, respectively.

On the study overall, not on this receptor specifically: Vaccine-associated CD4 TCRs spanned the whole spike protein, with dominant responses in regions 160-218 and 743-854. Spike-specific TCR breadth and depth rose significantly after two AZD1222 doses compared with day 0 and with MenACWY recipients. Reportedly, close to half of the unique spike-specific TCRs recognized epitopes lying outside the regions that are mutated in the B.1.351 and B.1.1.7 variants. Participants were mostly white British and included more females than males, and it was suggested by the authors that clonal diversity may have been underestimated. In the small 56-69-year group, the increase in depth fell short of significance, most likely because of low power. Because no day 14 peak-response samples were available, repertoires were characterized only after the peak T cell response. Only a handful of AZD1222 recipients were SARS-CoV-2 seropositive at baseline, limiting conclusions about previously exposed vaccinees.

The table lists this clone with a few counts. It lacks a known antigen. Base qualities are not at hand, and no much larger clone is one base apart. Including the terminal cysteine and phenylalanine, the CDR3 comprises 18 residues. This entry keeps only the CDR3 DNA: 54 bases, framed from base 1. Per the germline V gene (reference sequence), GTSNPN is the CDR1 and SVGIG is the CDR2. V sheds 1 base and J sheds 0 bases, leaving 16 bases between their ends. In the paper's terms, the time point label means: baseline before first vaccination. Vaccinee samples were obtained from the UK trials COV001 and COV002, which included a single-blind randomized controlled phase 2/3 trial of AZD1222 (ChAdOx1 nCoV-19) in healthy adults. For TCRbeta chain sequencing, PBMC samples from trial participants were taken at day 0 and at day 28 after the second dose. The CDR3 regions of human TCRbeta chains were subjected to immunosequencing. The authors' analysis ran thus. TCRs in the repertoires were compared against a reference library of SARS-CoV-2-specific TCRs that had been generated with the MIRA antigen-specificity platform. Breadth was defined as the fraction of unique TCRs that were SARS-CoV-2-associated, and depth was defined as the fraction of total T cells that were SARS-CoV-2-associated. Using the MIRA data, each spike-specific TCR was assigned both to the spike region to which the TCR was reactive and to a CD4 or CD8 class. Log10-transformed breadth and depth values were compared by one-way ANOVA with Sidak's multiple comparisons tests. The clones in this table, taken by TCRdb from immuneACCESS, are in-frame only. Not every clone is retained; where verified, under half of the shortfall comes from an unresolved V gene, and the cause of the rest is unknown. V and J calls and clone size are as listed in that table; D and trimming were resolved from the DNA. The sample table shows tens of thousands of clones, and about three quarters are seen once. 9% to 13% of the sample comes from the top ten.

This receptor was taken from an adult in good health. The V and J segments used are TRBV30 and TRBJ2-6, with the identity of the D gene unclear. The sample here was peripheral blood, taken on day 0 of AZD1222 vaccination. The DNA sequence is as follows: TGTGCCTGGAGTGATGGCGACCTCTGGGGCTCTGGGGCCAACGTCCTGACTTTC. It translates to CAWSDGDLWGSGANVLTF.